Included here is one TCR beta chain sequence, with context. Its matching antigen is unknown. This sample was included in a study of cytomegalovirus exposure and HLA in healthy donors. Study context: Within the Caucasian-associated ancestry cluster were roughly 82% of the 350 to 400 genotyped donors.

Though nominally healthy at sampling, donors likely had unrecorded immune exposures. Both 60 Vbeta primers and 13 Jbeta primers went into the PCR. TCRdb keeps only in-frame clones here, not all; method: immunoSEQ multiplex PCR. The profile shows 100,000 to 150,000 clones, 65% to 90% of them singletons. Findings and limits, study-wide: In vitro checks showed that a few CMV-associated chains really do target CMV antigens. Per a prior analysis, the majority of TCR beta V segments were productive roughly 87% or roughly 30% of the time.

Specimen: PBMCs. This sequence was found in a woman in her 40s in good health and CMV-seronegative.

CDR3 coding DNA: TGTGCCAGCAGCTTGGTGACGGGAGGGGGGCATGAGCAGTTCTTC. Its protein is CASSLVTGGGHEQFF. The chain recombines TRBV5-4 with TRBJ2-1; 8 bases are shared with TRBD2. The junction had 7 bases not matched to a gene; V was cut back by 0 bases and J by 8 bases. The CDR3 runs 15 residues. In germline, CDR1 is SGHNT, CDR2 YYREEE (reference sequence).